Listed below are T cell receptor beta chains from one sample, sequenced in a study of control samples from healthy donors and cancer patients. Generated by immunoSEQ multiplex PCR, the TCRdb table keeps only in-frame clones and is missing some. The table shows about 140,000 clones, with 91% occurring only once. Source material: blood. The receptors stem from a man aged 18 to 29 in good health. CDR3s include the opening cysteine and the closing phenylalanine or tryptophan. Fields, in order: J gene, clone size, V gene, D gene, CDR3 DNA, CDR3 protein. D genes are given only for firm matches. Part of the rows lack a size; the others show once, few, many or a class for expanded clones.

j_call: TRBJ1-1; clone_size: -; v_call: TRBV2; d_call: -; cdr3_nt: TGTGCCAGCAGTCTGACGGGCCACACTGAAGCTTTCTTT; cdr3_aa: CASSLTGHTEAFF
j_call: TRBJ2-5; clone_size: -; v_call: TRBV6-2/TRBV6-3; d_call: -; cdr3_nt: TGTGCCAGCAGTTACTCGGGGGCGGCCCAGTACTTC; cdr3_aa: CASSYSGAAQYF
j_call: TRBJ1-2; clone_size: -; v_call: TRBV3-1/TRBV3-2; d_call: -; cdr3_nt: TGTGCCAGCAGCCAAGAAGGGGACGGCAGTCTATGGGGCTACACCTTC; cdr3_aa: CASSQEGDGSLWGYTF
j_call: TRBJ1-6; clone_size: -; v_call: TRBV7-2; d_call: -; cdr3_nt: TGTGCCAGCAGCTCCGGGGGGGGTAGGAATAATTCACCCCTCCACTTT; cdr3_aa: CASSSGGGRNNSPLHF
j_call: TRBJ2-3; clone_size: -; v_call: TRBV2; d_call: -; cdr3_nt: TGTGCCAGCAGTGTTGGTAGTAAAAGTCGGTATGGCACAGATACGCAGTATTTT; cdr3_aa: CASSVGSKSRYGTDTQYF
j_call: TRBJ2-2; clone_size: -; v_call: TRBV21-1; d_call: -; cdr3_nt: TGTGCCAGCAGCTCAAGGGCCCAGGGACCCGAGGAGCTGTTTTTT; cdr3_aa: CASSSRAQGPEELFF
j_call: TRBJ2-3; clone_size: -; v_call: TRBV7-2; d_call: TRBD2; cdr3_nt: TGTGCCAGCAGCACTCCGCGGGGGGGCACAGATACGCAGTATTTT; cdr3_aa: CASSTPRGGTDTQYF
j_call: TRBJ2-4; clone_size: -; v_call: TRBV27; d_call: -; cdr3_nt: TGTGCCAGCAGTTTAGGGGGGTTACAAAACATTCAGTACTTC; cdr3_aa: CASSLGGLQNIQYF
j_call: TRBJ2-3; clone_size: -; v_call: TRBV9; d_call: -; cdr3_nt: TGTGCCAGCAGCGTACAGGGTAGGCGCGGCACAGATACGCAGTATTTT; cdr3_aa: CASSVQGRRGTDTQYF
j_call: TRBJ2-6; clone_size: -; v_call: TRBV7-9; d_call: TRBD1; cdr3_nt: TGTGCCAGCAGCTTAGCCGGGACAGGGGTCTCTGGGGCCAACGTCCTGACTTTC; cdr3_aa: CASSLAGTGVSGANVLTF
j_call: TRBJ1-4; clone_size: -; v_call: TRBV27; d_call: -; cdr3_nt: TGTGCCAGCAGTTTATCGGCGCCTAACGACGACTACCGGGACAAACTGTTTTTT; cdr3_aa: CASSLSAPNDDYRDKLFF
j_call: TRBJ2-7; clone_size: few; v_call: TRBV7-9; d_call: -; cdr3_nt: TGTGCCAGCAGCTTAAGGGCCGGCTCCTACGAGCAGTACTTC; cdr3_aa: CASSLRAGSYEQYF
j_call: TRBJ2-5; clone_size: -; v_call: TRBV10-3; d_call: TRBD1; cdr3_nt: TGTGCCATCAGGAAGGCAGGGGGCCAAGAGACCCAGTACTTC; cdr3_aa: CAIRKAGGQETQYF
j_call: TRBJ1-2; clone_size: -; v_call: TRBV7-9; d_call: -; cdr3_nt: TGTGCCAGCAGCTTAGATGGGACGGGCTGGGATGGCTACACCTTC; cdr3_aa: CASSLDGTGWDGYTF
j_call: TRBJ2-1; clone_size: -; v_call: TRBV3-1/TRBV3-2; d_call: -; cdr3_nt: TGTGCCAGCAGCCAAGAGGGGGCTTGGGATGAGCAGTTCTTC; cdr3_aa: CASSQEGAWDEQFF
j_call: TRBJ2-1; clone_size: -; v_call: TRBV6-1; d_call: -; cdr3_nt: TGTGCCAGCAGTGAAGAAGGGTTATACCTCAATGAGCAGTTCTTC; cdr3_aa: CASSEEGLYLNEQFF
j_call: TRBJ2-5; clone_size: -; v_call: TRBV25-1; d_call: TRBD2; cdr3_nt: TGTGCCAGCAGTGACCCCGGGGGGGCTGAGAAAGAGACCCAGTACTTC; cdr3_aa: CASSDPGGAEKETQYF
j_call: TRBJ1-2; clone_size: few; v_call: TRBV6-5; d_call: -; cdr3_nt: TGTGCCAGCAGTAACGTCTATGGCTACACCTTC; cdr3_aa: CASSNVYGYTF
j_call: TRBJ2-1; clone_size: -; v_call: TRBV19; d_call: TRBD1; cdr3_nt: TGTGCCAGTAGAGGGACAGGAAACAATGAGCAGTTCTTC; cdr3_aa: CASRGTGNNEQFF
j_call: TRBJ2-5; clone_size: many; v_call: TRBV2; d_call: TRBD2; cdr3_nt: TGTGCCAGCAGTGAACCTCTAGCGGGGGGGCCAGAGACCCAGTACTTC; cdr3_aa: CASSEPLAGGPETQYF
j_call: TRBJ2-5; clone_size: -; v_call: TRBV28; d_call: -; cdr3_nt: TGTGCCAGCAGTTGGATTACGGGGAGGGAGACCCAGTACTTC; cdr3_aa: CASSWITGRETQYF
j_call: TRBJ1-3; clone_size: few; v_call: TRBV5-6; d_call: -; cdr3_nt: TGTGCCAGCAGCCGAGTGGGGGCCTATACTGGAAACACCATATATTTT; cdr3_aa: CASSRVGAYTGNTIYF
j_call: TRBJ2-7; clone_size: -; v_call: TRBV7-2; d_call: TRBD2; cdr3_nt: TGTGCCAGCAGCTTAGCGAGGGTAGCGGGGGCCCAGGGCGAGCAGTACTTC; cdr3_aa: CASSLARVAGAQGEQYF
j_call: TRBJ2-2; clone_size: -; v_call: TRBV11-2; d_call: TRBD1; cdr3_nt: TGTGCCAGCAGCCGACAGGGGGCCACCGGGGAGCTGTTTTTT; cdr3_aa: CASSRQGATGELFF
j_call: TRBJ2-5; clone_size: -; v_call: TRBV20-1; d_call: -; cdr3_nt: TGCAGTGCTAGTAGCGCTCAAGAGACCCAGTACTTC; cdr3_aa: CSASSAQETQYF
j_call: TRBJ2-3; clone_size: -; v_call: TRBV2; d_call: TRBD2; cdr3_nt: TGTGCCAGCAGGGGACTAGCGGGGGGGCGAAATACGCAGTATTTT; cdr3_aa: CASRGLAGGRNTQYF
j_call: TRBJ2-7; clone_size: -; v_call: TRBV11-2; d_call: -; cdr3_nt: TGTGCCAGCAGCTTAGTGGCAGGACAGTACTTC; cdr3_aa: CASSLVAGQYF
j_call: TRBJ2-3; clone_size: -; v_call: TRBV9; d_call: -; cdr3_nt: TGTGCCAGCAGCGTAGTGGACATGGAAGATACGCAGTATTTT; cdr3_aa: CASSVVDMEDTQYF
j_call: TRBJ1-1; clone_size: -; v_call: TRBV7-9; d_call: -; cdr3_nt: TGTGCCAGCAGCTTTGGCAGCGACACTGAAGCTTTCTTT; cdr3_aa: CASSFGSDTEAFF
j_call: TRBJ1-1; clone_size: -; v_call: TRBV6-5; d_call: -; cdr3_nt: TGTGCCACCTCACACCAGGCCTTCGCTGAAGCTTTCTTT; cdr3_aa: CATSHQAFAEAFF
j_call: TRBJ1-1; clone_size: -; v_call: TRBV30; d_call: -; cdr3_nt: TGTGCCTGGACGGGGTATTCGCACACTGAAGCTTTCTTT; cdr3_aa: CAWTGYSHTEAFF
j_call: TRBJ2-7; clone_size: once; v_call: TRBV7-2; d_call: -; cdr3_nt: TGTGCCAGCAGCTTAGCAAGAGCTTACGAGCAGTACTTC; cdr3_aa: CASSLARAYEQYF
j_call: TRBJ1-2; clone_size: -; v_call: TRBV7-9; d_call: TRBD1; cdr3_nt: TGTGCCAGCAGCTCGTTGGACAGGGGGCTTTATGGCTACACCTTC; cdr3_aa: CASSSLDRGLYGYTF
j_call: TRBJ1-1; clone_size: -; v_call: TRBV3-1/TRBV3-2; d_call: -; cdr3_nt: TGTGCCAGCAGCCCCCTAGGGGCAGGGGAGAACACTGAAGCTTTCTTT; cdr3_aa: CASSPLGAGENTEAFF
j_call: TRBJ1-6; clone_size: -; v_call: TRBV27; d_call: TRBD1; cdr3_nt: TGTGCCAGCAGTCCCCTAGGACAGGGAAATTCACCCCTCCACTTT; cdr3_aa: CASSPLGQGNSPLHF
j_call: TRBJ2-3; clone_size: -; v_call: TRBV9; d_call: TRBD2; cdr3_nt: TGTGCCAGCAGCGAGGGGACTAGCGGGGGAGGTATTGCAGATACGCAGTATTTT; cdr3_aa: CASSEGTSGGGIADTQYF
j_call: TRBJ1-1; clone_size: -; v_call: TRBV7-6; d_call: -; cdr3_nt: TGTGCCAGCAGCTTTTGGGGGAACACTGAAGCTTTCTTT; cdr3_aa: CASSFWGNTEAFF
j_call: TRBJ2-3; clone_size: -; v_call: TRBV27; d_call: -; cdr3_nt: TGTGCCAGCAGTTTATCAGGCTTTAGCGGCCCAACTAGCACAGATACGCAGTATTTT; cdr3_aa: CASSLSGFSGPTSTDTQYF